This T cell receptor (beta chain) came from a study of cytomegalovirus exposure and HLA in healthy donors (dated by TCRdb to about 2017). Regarding the research as a whole: An earlier analysis of some 550 of the donors reported 250 to 350 Gb of sequence data and 117 million unique TCR beta sequences from about 180 million T cells. Approximately 300 gigabases of sequencing data and approximately 84 million unique TCR sequences were included in an early release covering roughly 700 HLA-typed donors. Among the roughly 400 genotyped donors, under 90% belonged to the genetic ancestry cluster associated with self-reported Caucasian donors. The aim of the study was to test whether cataloging public T cell receptors could identify signatures of past pathogen exposure. Using immunosequencing, the study profiled T cell repertoires from around 680 subjects and related those repertoires to cytomegalovirus serostatus. In addition to the first cohort of 666 subjects, a separate validation cohort of 120 different subjects was used. To predict cytomegalovirus infection status, the study brought together high-throughput TCR immunosequencing, statistical association of individual TCRs with disease status, and machine learning. In a later analysis, previously published TCR beta repertoires from fewer than 750 donors were re-analyzed and high-resolution HLA genotyping was added so that TCR occurrence patterns could be studied. Rather than drawing on any new phenotypic data, the later analysis identified candidate immune exposures from TCR beta sequences and the way those sequences occurred across donors. An earlier analysis of roughly 580 of the donors used high-throughput TCR beta sequencing to judge whether each TCR beta V gene segment behaved as functional or pseudogenic. Donor age, sex, ethnicity and CMV serostatus were compiled alongside the repertoire data. Genome-wide SNP genotypes for about 65% of the roughly 670 donors were used in a later genetic analysis, which treated that subset as a discovery cohort. All discovery cohort repertoires had been generated using a single sequencing platform. HLA typing included class I and class II loci at four-digit resolution. Typing coverage differed by locus: A, B, C, DRB1 and DQB1 were typed in roughly 620-630 donors, DQA1 in about 500, DPA1 in some 600, and DPB1 in just under 480. A few DR-DQ haplotypes were treated as single units for association and clustering because of strong linkage in the cohort. Across around 400 genotyped donors of the cohort, an average of about 240,000 unique TCR beta nucleotide sequences per donor were sequenced, and roughly 20% of those sequences were non-productive.

The cohort consisted of 666 healthy bone marrow donors. At the time of sampling, every cohort member was nominally healthy, though immune exposures that went unrecorded were likely present. Of the 700 or so cohort members, approximately 290 had a positive CMV serostatus and just over 350 had a negative one, while no CMV serostatus was recorded for the donor. A peripheral blood sample was collected from each donor, and TCR beta sequencing was performed on peripheral blood mononuclear cells. The Qiagen DNeasy Blood Extraction Kit was used to extract genomic DNA from the blood cell samples. Unmatched junction bases come to 4, with V trimmed by 0 bases and J by 5 bases. Including the terminal cysteine and phenylalanine, the CDR3 comprises 14 residues. Of all the DNA, just the CDR3 is kept, 42 bases in frame from base 1. Taken from the germline V gene, the CDR1 and CDR2 loops are SGHDT and YYEEEE. This clone was seen a few times. No antigen is known for it. No quality values exist for individual bases; no much larger clone is one base distant.

The full study reports these points: Compared with the approximately 710-donor mean, donors in an Asian-associated ancestry cluster had fewer N-insertions in productive TCRs, according to a later genetic analysis. Strong co-occurrence of HLA alleles, especially DR and DQ, made assigning TCR associations to individual alleles difficult. It was suggested by the authors that the approach could potentially be generalized to other disease states and immunological phenotypes. According to a later analysis, parvovirus B19, influenza, CMV and Epstein-Barr virus appeared linked to several top co-occurrence clusters. In a later analysis, the rate of TCR association differed among HLA loci, with DRB1 alleles having the most associated TCRs and HLA-C alleles having the fewest. A further reported finding was that TCR beta sequences accurately predicted the HLA-A and HLA-B alleles for most subjects in the first cohort. Over 15 rarely observed V segments, including chromosome 9 orphons, were excluded from the earlier analysis of 550 to 700 of the donors because counts were too low. The only immune exposure information available for the cohort was CMV serostatus. Three of the identified cytomegalovirus-associated TCR beta chains were confirmed in vitro to be specific for cytomegalovirus antigens. Linkage disequilibrium might explain the correlated functional status among segregating V segments, but an unknown experimental factor could not be ruled out. An earlier analysis of roughly 570 of the donors showed that most TCR beta V segments appeared in productive rearrangements either about 87% or about 30% of the time, which broadly matched IMGT annotations. A later analysis found that most CMV-associated TCR beta chains appeared HLA-restricted, with HLA associations seemingly driven largely by CMV exposure. The study listed 150 to 200 TCR beta chains as associated with cytomegalovirus. A group of highly shared sequence variants was considered likely to be a technical artifact of the sequencing pipeline. In a later analysis, HLA-associated TCR beta chains showed more clonal expansion and lower generation probabilities than non-associated chains that were equally common. In a later genetic analysis, a missense DCLRE1C variant was associated with V-gene and J-gene trimming of TCR beta chains, and the association was replicated in an independent cohort. This cohort had only TCR beta chains sequenced, and the lack of alpha or paired-chain data limited which features could be detected. The 87-base-pair reads could not distinguish some IMGT-functional V segments, including TRBV6-2 and TRBV6-3, so those segments were excluded. A later analysis associated around 16,000 TCR beta sequences with specific HLA alleles at a false discovery rate of 0.05. Most TCR sequences were observed very rarely across donors, whereas some public TCRs were present in many individuals. HLA typing was unavailable for some donors at each locus, so association tests used only the typed subset. Roughly uniform sequencing depth across donors was assumed in presence/absence analyses, although this assumption may not hold. The classifier was reported to diagnose cytomegalovirus status with high specificity and sensitivity in both the original and validation cohorts.

Receptors were amplified or captured by the immunoSEQ multiplex PCR assay. For the multiplex PCR, a mixture combining 60 forward primers for TCR Vbeta segments and 13 reverse primers for TCR Jbeta segments was used. Amplification of the CDR3 region of rearranged TCR beta genes was performed with a multiplex PCR assay on genomic DNA. The amplified TCR beta libraries were sequenced on the Illumina HiSeq System as 87-base-pair reads. The study's own analysis went as follows. Across the 500 to 750 repertoires, a later analysis counted approximately 75 million unique TCR beta chains, 9.5 million to 13 million of which were shared by at least two donors. A nearest-neighbor algorithm error-corrected the raw reads and collapsed the reads into unique sequences, merging closely related sequences to remove PCR and sequencing errors. To assign V, D and J gene segments, CDR3 sequences were aligned to IMGT reference sequences. For a sequence to be retained, a match of at least six nucleotides to both a V gene segment and a J gene segment was required. Rearrangements were classified as productive when the CDR3 lacked stop codons and remained in frame with V and J, and all other rearrangements were classified as non-productive. Following IMGT convention, CDR3 was defined as the stretch from the second conserved V-encoded cysteine up to the conserved J-encoded phenylalanine. The earlier analysis of around 640 of the donors excluded sequences that lacked an unambiguous match to a single V gene segment. In an earlier analysis of about 590 of the donors, a V segment was called functional when productive rearrangements were above 56.7%, and segregating when the standard deviation between donors exceeded 5%. To diagnose cytomegalovirus status from the catalog of TCR beta chain sequences, a statistical classification framework was built. In a later analysis, TCR nucleotide sequences were compared against IMGT/GENE-DB human TR gene sequences so that V and J genes could be assigned. Using the TCRdist pipeline, a later analysis assigned CDR3 sequences along with most-parsimonious VDJ recombination scenarios. In a later analysis, every TCR beta chain was defined by the combination of its CDR3 amino acid sequence and its V-gene family, and reads without a unique V-gene family were dropped. As a way to deal with suspected cross-contamination and a sequencing artifact, a later analysis dropped hundreds of nucleotide sequences that were highly shared and had low generation probability. In a later analysis, a clonal expansion index was calculated for each public chain from normalized within-repertoire ranks of inferred template counts. In a later analysis, generation probabilities were computed with a VDJ recombination model fitted to out-of-frame rearrangements, and the resulting probabilities were checked against IGoR. A later analysis scored TCR-TCR, TCR-HLA and TCR-CMV co-occurrence with hypergeometric tests, applying a repertoire-size bias correction to TCR pairs. False discovery rates were estimated in a later analysis by permuting HLA or CMV assignments 20 times. In a later analysis, co-occurring TCRs were grouped with DBSCAN, and TCRdist sequence similarity was added when clustering was performed within HLA-allele-positive subsets. Repertoires with fewer than 30,000 or more than 120,000 public chains, plus five repertoires with anomalous nucleotide sharing, were excluded from co-occurrence clustering. Imported from immuneACCESS, the table was reduced by TCRdb to in-frame sequences with V and J called. These copies leave out some clones; in studies compared against another copy, an unresolved V gene accounts for under half, and the cause of the remainder is not known. D and trimming were read from the DNA, whereas the V and J calls and clone size are those reported in that table. The table for this sample lists 180,000 or so clones; more than 60% of them were counted only once. The leading ten clones occupy 2% to 2.5% of the sample.

This sequence uses TRBV5-6 and TRBJ1-2; 7 nucleotides in the junction match TRBD1. This receptor was obtained from a human donor in good health. The source material was PBMCs. The nucleotide sequence reads TGTGCCAGCAGCTTGGGGACAGGTTTATATGGCTACACCTTC. Translated, this gives CASSLGTGLYGYTF.